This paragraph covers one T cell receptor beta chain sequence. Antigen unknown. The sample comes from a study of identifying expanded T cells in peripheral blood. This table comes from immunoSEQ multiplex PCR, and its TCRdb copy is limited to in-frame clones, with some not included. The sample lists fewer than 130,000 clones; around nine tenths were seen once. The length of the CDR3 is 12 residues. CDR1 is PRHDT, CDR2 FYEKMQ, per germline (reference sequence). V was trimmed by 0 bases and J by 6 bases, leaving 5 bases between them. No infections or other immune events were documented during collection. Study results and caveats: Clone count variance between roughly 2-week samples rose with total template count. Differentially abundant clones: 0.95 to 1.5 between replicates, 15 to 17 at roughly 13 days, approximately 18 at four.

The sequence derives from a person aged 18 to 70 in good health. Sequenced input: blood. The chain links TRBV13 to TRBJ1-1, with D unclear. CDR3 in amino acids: CASSLGGAEAFF. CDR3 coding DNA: TGTGCCAGCAGCTTAGGTGGAGCTGAAGCTTTCTTT.